This T cell receptor beta chain came from a study of T cell responses to AZD1222 COVID-19 vaccine. Background on the study: Second-dose intervals near 4 or 12 weeks were combined. Study results and caveats: Among vaccine-associated CD4 TCRs, coverage spanned spike, with dominance at 160-218 and 743-854. The breadth and depth of Spike-specific TCRs increased once two AZD1222 doses had been given. Epitopes outside B.1.351 and B.1.1.7 mutated regions reportedly drew nearly half of spike TCRs.

V lost 9 bases and J 2 bases, leaving 14 bases between the germline ends. CDR3 length equals 14 residues. Per the germline V gene, CDR1 is SNHLY and CDR2 is FYNNEI. The table came from immunoSEQ multiplex PCR; TCRdb's copy has only in-frame clones and leaves some out. The table has tens of thousands of clones, approximately 84% seen once. Details on this clone: Its antigen is unidentified.

This chain uses TRBV2 with TRBJ1-3, with D possibly matching TRBD1 (6 bases). The sample was peripheral blood, taken on day 0 of AZD1222 vaccination. The clonotype originates from an adult in good health. CDR3 region: CASEDRGAGNTIYF. For the CDR3, the DNA is TGTGCCAGTGAGGACAGAGGAGCTGGAAACACCATATATTTT.